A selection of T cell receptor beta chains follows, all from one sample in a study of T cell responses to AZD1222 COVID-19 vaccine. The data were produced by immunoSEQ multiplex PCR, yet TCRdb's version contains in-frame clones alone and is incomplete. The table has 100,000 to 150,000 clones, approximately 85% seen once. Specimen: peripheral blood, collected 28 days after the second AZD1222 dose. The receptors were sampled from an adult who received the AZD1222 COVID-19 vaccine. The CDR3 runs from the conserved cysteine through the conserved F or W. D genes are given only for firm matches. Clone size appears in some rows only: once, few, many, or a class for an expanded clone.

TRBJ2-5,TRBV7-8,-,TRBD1,CASSLGQPQETQYF,TGTGCCAGCAGCCTGGGACAGCCCCAAGAGACCCAGTACTTC
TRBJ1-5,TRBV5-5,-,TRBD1,CASSLRDSNSNQPQHF,TGTGCCAGCAGCTTGAGGGACAGTAATAGCAATCAGCCCCAGCATTTT
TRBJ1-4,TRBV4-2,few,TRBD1,CASSPRDSLNSEKLFF,TGTGCCAGCAGCCCCAGGGACAGCCTCAACTCTGAAAAACTGTTTTTT
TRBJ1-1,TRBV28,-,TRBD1,CASSGGQQNTEAFF,TGTGCCAGCAGCGGGGGACAGCAGAACACTGAAGCTTTCTTT
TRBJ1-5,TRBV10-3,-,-,CAISEEGGQPRHF,TGTGCCATCAGCGAAGAGGGTGGACAGCCCAGGCATTTT
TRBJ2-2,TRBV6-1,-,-,CASREGVGAGELFF,TGTGCCAGCAGGGAAGGGGTGGGCGCCGGGGAGCTGTTTTTT
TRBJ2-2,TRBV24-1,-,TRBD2,CATSETSGGRTTGELFF,TGTGCCACCAGTGAAACCAGCGGGGGCCGGACTACCGGGGAGCTGTTTTTT
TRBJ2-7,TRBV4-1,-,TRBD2,CASSQVQLAGFNEQYF,TGCGCCAGCAGCCAAGTCCAACTAGCGGGGTTCAACGAGCAGTACTTC
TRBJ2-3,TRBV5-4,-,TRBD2,CASSPSGSVPDTQYF,TGTGCCAGCAGCCCGAGCGGGAGCGTACCAGATACGCAGTATTTT
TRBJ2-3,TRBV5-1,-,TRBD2,CASTGLAITDTQYF,TGCGCCAGCACGGGACTAGCGATCACAGATACGCAGTATTTT
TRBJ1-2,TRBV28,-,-,CASNLANYGYTF,TGTGCCAGCAACCTGGCAAACTATGGCTACACCTTC
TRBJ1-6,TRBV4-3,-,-,CASSQDGGGFSPLHF,TGCGCCAGCAGCCAAGATGGTGGGGGGTTTTCACCCCTCCACTTT
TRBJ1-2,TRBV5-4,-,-,CASSFPPGSNYGYTF,TGTGCCAGCAGCTTCCCACCGGGGTCAAACTATGGCTACACCTTC
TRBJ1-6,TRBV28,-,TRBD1,CASSWPDRASPLHF,TGTGCCAGCAGTTGGCCGGACAGGGCTTCACCCCTCCACTTT
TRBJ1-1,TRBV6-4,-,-,CASSEQQGTEAFF,TGTGCCAGCAGTGAACAACAGGGCACTGAAGCTTTCTTT
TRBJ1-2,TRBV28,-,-,CASRPKALGGPSGYTF,TGTGCCAGCAGGCCTAAAGCCCTTGGGGGGCCCTCTGGCTACACCTTC
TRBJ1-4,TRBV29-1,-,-,CSAGGSGREKLFF,TGCAGCGCTGGAGGCTCGGGGCGCGAAAAACTGTTTTTT
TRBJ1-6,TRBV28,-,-,CASRPRGPTNSPLHF,TGTGCCAGCAGACCCCGGGGGCCCACTAATTCACCCCTCCACTTT
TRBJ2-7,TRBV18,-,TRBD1,CASSPSRDRGLDEQYF,TGTGCCAGCTCGCCTAGCCGGGACAGGGGGCTGGACGAGCAGTACTTC
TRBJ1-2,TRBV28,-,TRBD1,CASSFPRQGAYGYTF,TGTGCCAGCAGTTTCCCCCGACAGGGAGCCTATGGCTACACCTTC
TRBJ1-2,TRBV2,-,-,CASKPGTLGYTF,TGTGCCAGCAAGCCGGGGACCCTTGGCTACACCTTC
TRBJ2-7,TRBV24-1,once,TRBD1,CATSQGQGYSYEQYF,TGTGCCACCAGTCAGGGACAGGGCTACTCCTACGAGCAGTACTTC